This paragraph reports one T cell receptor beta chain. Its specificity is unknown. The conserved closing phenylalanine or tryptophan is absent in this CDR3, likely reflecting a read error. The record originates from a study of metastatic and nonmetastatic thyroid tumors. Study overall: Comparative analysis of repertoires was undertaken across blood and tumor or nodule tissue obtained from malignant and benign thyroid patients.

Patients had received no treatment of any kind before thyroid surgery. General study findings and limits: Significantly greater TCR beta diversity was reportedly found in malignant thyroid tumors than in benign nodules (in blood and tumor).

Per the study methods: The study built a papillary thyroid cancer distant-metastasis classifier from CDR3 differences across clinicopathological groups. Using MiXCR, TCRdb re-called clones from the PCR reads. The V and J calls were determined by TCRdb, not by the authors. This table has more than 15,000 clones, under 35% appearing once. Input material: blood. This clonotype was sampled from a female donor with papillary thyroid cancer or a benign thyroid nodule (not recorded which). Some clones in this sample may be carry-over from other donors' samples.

CDR3 nucleotide sequence: TGTGCCAGCAGCCAAGTCGACGGGTTCGCCTACGAGCAGTACTCC. It yields the protein CASSQVDGFAYEQYS. The gene calls are TRBV14 and TRBJ2-7; D call uncertain. Germline-derived CDR1 and CDR2 are SGHDN and FVKESK. The CDR3 is 15 amino acids. Trimming left V 1 base short and J 2 bases short, with 12 bases between.